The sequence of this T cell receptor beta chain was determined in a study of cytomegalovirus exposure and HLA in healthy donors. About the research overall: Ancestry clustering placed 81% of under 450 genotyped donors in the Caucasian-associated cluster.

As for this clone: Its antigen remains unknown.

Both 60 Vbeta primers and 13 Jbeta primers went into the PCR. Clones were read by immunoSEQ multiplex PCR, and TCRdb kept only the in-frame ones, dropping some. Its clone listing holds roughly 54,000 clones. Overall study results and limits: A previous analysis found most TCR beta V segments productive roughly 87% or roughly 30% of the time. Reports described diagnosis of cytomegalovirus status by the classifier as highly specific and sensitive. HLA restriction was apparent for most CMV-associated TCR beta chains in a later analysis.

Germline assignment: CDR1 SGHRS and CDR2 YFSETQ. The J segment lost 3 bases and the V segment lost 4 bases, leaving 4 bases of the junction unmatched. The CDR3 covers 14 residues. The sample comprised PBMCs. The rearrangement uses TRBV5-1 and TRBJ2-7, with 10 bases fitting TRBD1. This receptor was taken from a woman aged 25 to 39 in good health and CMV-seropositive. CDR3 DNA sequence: TGCGCCAGCAGCAACGACAGGGGGCTCTACGAGCAGTACTTC. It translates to CASSNDRGLYEQYF.